This T cell receptor beta chain was recovered during a study of T-cell reconstitution after alpha-beta-depleted transplantation in children. Trimming cost V 5 bases and J 5 bases, with 15 bases left between them. The CDR3 runs 13 residues. From germline, CDR1 is DFQATT and CDR2 SNEGSKA (reference sequence). A library of TCRbeta sequences, prepared with unique molecular identifiers, was generated. TCRdb re-called the PCR reads through MiXCR, storing one row per CDR3 protein. The table records 250,000 to 300,000 distinct CDR3 sequences, more than 9% of them present only once. The chain recombines TRBV20-1 with TRBJ2-5; D is unresolved. The source material was PBMCs from the stem cell graft donor, sampled from the stem cell graft. The receptor's source is a human donor who donated a stem cell graft to a child with SCID. The DNA for the CDR3 is TGCAGTGCTGGCGCTGGGTGGGGTGAGACCCAGTACTTC. It codes for CSAGAGWGETQYF.